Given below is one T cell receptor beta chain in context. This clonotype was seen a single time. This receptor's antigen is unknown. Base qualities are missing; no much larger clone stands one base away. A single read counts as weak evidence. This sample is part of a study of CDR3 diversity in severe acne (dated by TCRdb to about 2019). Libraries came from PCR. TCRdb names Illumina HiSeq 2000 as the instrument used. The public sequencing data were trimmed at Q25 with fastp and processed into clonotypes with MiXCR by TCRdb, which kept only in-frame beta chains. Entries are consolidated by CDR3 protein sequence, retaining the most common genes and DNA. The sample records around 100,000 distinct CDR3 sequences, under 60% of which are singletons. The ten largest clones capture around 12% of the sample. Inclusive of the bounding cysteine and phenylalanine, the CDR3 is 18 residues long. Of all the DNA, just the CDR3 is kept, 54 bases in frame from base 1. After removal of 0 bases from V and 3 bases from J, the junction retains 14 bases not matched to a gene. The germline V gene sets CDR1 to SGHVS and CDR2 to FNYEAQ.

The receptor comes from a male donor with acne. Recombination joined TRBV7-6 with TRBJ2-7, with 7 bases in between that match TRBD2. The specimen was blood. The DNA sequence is TGTGCCAGCAGCTTAGCGCAGGAGGCGGGAGTTGCCATCTACGAGCAGTACTTC. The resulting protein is CASSLAQEAGVAIYEQYF.